These 12 T cell receptor beta chains were sequenced from one sample in a study of shared clonotypes between healthy human individuals. This table comes from immunoSEQ multiplex PCR, and its TCRdb copy is limited to in-frame clones, with some not included. This repertoire shows almost 750,000 clones, 55% to 80% found once; its top ten account for approximately 1.8%. Sequenced material: memory CD4+ T cells sorted from blood. The subset was: CD45RA-negative fraction. The receptors shown here come from a woman in her 30s in good health.

This clone was observed many times. The V call is TRBV1, the J call TRBJ2-1; the table's D call, TRBD1, has no DNA check behind it. TRBV1 is recorded as a pseudogene. This CDR3 has 16 amino acids. The CDR3 bases are TGCACCAGCAGCCAAGCGACAGGGGGCTCTTACAATGAGCAGTTCTTC. Amino acid sequence: CTSSQATGGSYNEQFF.

Concerning this clone: The sample carries other DNA sequences with the same CDR3. The J gene is TRBJ1-5, the V gene TRBV7-2; D is unclear. The CDR3 contains 14 residues. Trimming left V 1 base short and J 4 bases short, with 8 bases between. The germline gives CDR1 SGHTA, CDR2 FQGNSA. CDR3 protein: CASSLEGGNQPQHF. CDR3 DNA: TGTGCCAGCAGCTTAGAGGGAGGTAATCAGCCCCAGCATTTT.

V gene TRBV4-1 combines with J gene TRBJ1-2; D gene ambiguous. The CDR3 sequence is 14 residues long. Trimming pared 1 base from V and 4 bases from J, leaving 10 bases between. The germline gives CDR1 MGHRA, CDR2 YSYEKL. The CDR3 DNA reads as TGCGCCAGCAGCCAAGTAAGAGATTCCTATGGCTACACCTTC. This codes for CASSQVRDSYGYTF.

This chain joins TRBV6-5 and TRBJ2-5, with 7 bases lining up with TRBD1. Germline CDR1 and CDR2: MNHEY and SVGAGI. V lost 5 bases to trimming and J lost 7 bases; unmatched junction nucleotides: 7. The CDR3 extends over 13 amino acids. Here the CDR3 DNA reads TGTGCCAGCAGTCTCACAGGGGATGGGACCCAGTACTTC. Translating it yields CASSLTGDGTQYF.

In its sample, this clone was seen many times. The same CDR3 can be traced to other DNA sequences in this sample. V gene TRBV5-1 combines with J gene TRBJ2-7; no firm D call. The V gene lost 0 bases and the J gene lost 0 bases, with 7 bases spanning the gap. The CDR3 is made up of 14 amino acids. The V gene's germline CDR1 is SGHRS and CDR2 YFSETQ. CDR3 amino acids: CASSLAGSSYEQYF. In nucleotides, the CDR3 is TGCGCCAGCAGCTTGGCCGGCAGCTCCTACGAGCAGTACTTC.

The chain employs TRBV7-2 and TRBJ2-7; no firm D call. The CDR3 length is 12 residues. Germline values: CDR1 SGHTA, CDR2 FQGNSA. Trimming stripped 4 bases from V and 2 bases from J, with 6 bases between. CDR3 protein: CASSSAAYEQYF. The CDR3 DNA follows: TGTGCCAGCAGCTCCGCGGCCTACGAGCAGTACTTC.

The CDR3 region has the DNA TGCGCCAGCAGCCGGGAGACTAGCGGGAGATATACGCAGTATTTT. This sequence encodes CASSRETSGRYTQYF. J is TRBJ2-3 and V is TRBV4-1, with 12 bases identical to TRBD2. V shed 4 bases and J 7 bases; nucleotides not matched to a gene: 6. The germline V gene encodes CDR1 MGHRA and CDR2 YSYEKL. CDR3 size: 15 residues.

The chain uses TRBV5-4 and TRBJ1-1, with TRBD1 matching over 11 bases. Unmatched junction bases numbered 3, after V lost 3 bases and J lost 5 bases. From germline, CDR1 is SGHNT and CDR2 YYREEE (reference sequence). The CDR3 is 14 residues long. The DNA of the CDR3 is TGTGCCAGCAGCTCAGGGACAGGGGGGACTGAAGCTTTCTTT. Residues: CASSSGTGGTEAFF. Supplemented by reference TRBV5-4 and TRBJ1-1, the full variable domain reads ETGVTQSPTHLIKTRGQQVTLRCSSQSGHNTVSWYQQALGQGPQFIFQYYREEENGRGNFPPRFSGLQFPNYSSELNVNALELDDSALYLCASSSGTGGTEAFFGQGTRLTVV.

The J gene is TRBJ2-3, the V gene TRBV7-2; TRBD2 matches 14 bases. Losses at the gene ends were 6 bases for V and 5 bases for J; bases not matched to a gene: 7. Germline assignment: CDR1 SGHTA and CDR2 FQGNSA. The CDR3 sequence is 16 residues long. CDR3 in DNA: TGTGCCAGCAGTCCCTTCGGACTAGCGGGAGGAGATACGCAGTATTTT. Translation gives CASSPFGLAGGDTQYF.

This clone was seen once. The chain recombines TRBV5-1 with TRBJ2-2; 8 positions match TRBD1. After removal of 4 bases from V and 5 bases from J, the junction contained 4 bases not matched to a gene. This CDR3 is 14 amino acids long. Germline assignment: CDR1 SGHRS and CDR2 YFSETQ. This chain's CDR3 is CASSTGGETGELFF. CDR3 DNA: TGCGCCAGCAGCACAGGGGGAGAAACCGGGGAGCTGTTTTTT. Looking up the rest from reference TRBV5-1 and TRBJ2-2 gives the full variable domain: KAGVTQTPRYLIKTRGQQVTLSCSPISGHRSVSWYQQTPGQGLQFLFEYFSETQRNKGNFPGRFSGRQFSNSRSEMNVSTLELGDSALYLCASSTGGETGELFFGEGSRLTVL.

Note on this clone: Other DNA sequences within the sample encode an identical CDR3. The CDR3 DNA reads TGTGCCAGCAGTACCAGGAGCTCCTACGAGCAGTACTTC. The encoded protein is CASSTRSSYEQYF. The genes are TRBV27 and TRBJ2-7; D gene ambiguous. Germline V CDR1 and CDR2: MNHEY, SMNVEV (reference sequence). The CDR3 consists of 13 residues. V was shortened by 5 bases and J by 0 bases, with 8 bases between the two germline ends.

This clone was seen many times. Other DNA sequences of this sample code for an identical CDR3. The chain is built from TRBV5-1 and TRBJ1-1; 7 bases are a match to TRBD1. This CDR3 is 14 amino acids long. The ends lost 1 base at V and 1 base at J; junction bases unmatched: 1. The germline gives CDR1 SGHRS, CDR2 YFSETQ. The CDR3 DNA reads TGCGCCAGCAGCTTGACAGGGGCGAACACTGAAGCTTTCTTT. This translates into CASSLTGANTEAFF.